The clone carrying this T cell receptor beta chain turned up a few times. The antigen remains unidentified. This sample was included in a study of beta chain features in type 1 diabetes. Looking at the study overall: Patients and healthy donors were similar in age, gender and cell yields.

General observations from the study: Highly expressing activated T cells could be over-counted with a cDNA template. Patients with Type 1 diabetes showed moderately but significantly shorter TCRB CDR3s in all four CD4+ subsets.

By way of CD45RO/CCR7/CD25/CD127/CD95/CD27, the CD4+ regulatory, stem cell-like memory, central memory and naive cells were sorted. Each population that was sorted was more than 98% pure. Trimming took 4 bases from V and 1 from J, leaving 10 bases between them. The germline gives CDR1 MDHEN, CDR2 SYDVKM. The CDR3 extends over 14 amino acids. The isolated RNA, all of it, was reverse transcribed, so expressed TCRB transcripts were what got sequenced. Using immunoSEQ multiplex PCR, the repertoire was profiled, and TCRdb retains in-frame clones only, with some absent. The table shows about 360,000 clones, with over 10% occurring only once.

V and J are TRBV28 and TRBJ1-1, with D tentatively TRBD1 (6 bases). The sequencing sample was made of naive CD4+ T cells from blood. This receptor was obtained from a woman aged 18-29 years with type 1 diabetes. DNA for the CDR3: TGTGCCAGCAGTTCCTCGGGACAGAACACTGAAGCTTTCTTT. As protein: CASSSSGQNTEAFF.